These T cell receptor beta chains were read from a single sample in a study of brain metastases from non-small cell lung cancer. Produced via immunoSEQ multiplex PCR; TCRdb's table is partial and in-frame only. The table has a few thousand clones, approximately 80% seen once. Sequencing was done on a sample of primary lung tumor tissue. All receptors derive from a donor over 35 with non-small cell lung cancer. The CDR3 runs from the conserved cysteine through the conserved F or W. D genes are given only for firm matches. For some rows the clone size is stated as once, few or many, or as a class when expanded; others skip it.

TRBV30	NA	NA	TRBJ1-4	TGTGCCTGGAGTCCCCCCACTGCAACTAATGAAAAACTGTTTTTT	CAWSPPTATNEKLFF
TRBV19	few	TRBD2	TRBJ2-1	TGTGCCAGTAGTGTAGCGGGGGGGACCTACAATGAGCAGTTCTTC	CASSVAGGTYNEQFF
TRBV27	NA	TRBD2	TRBJ2-1	TGTGCCAGCAGGATTAGCGGGGGCCCTAACAATGAGCAGTTCTTC	CASRISGGPNNEQFF
TRBV28	few	TRBD1	TRBJ2-7	TGTGCCAGCAGCCGCCCCTCGGACAGGGTAGACTCCTACGAGCAGTACTTC	CASSRPSDRVDSYEQYF
TRBV18	NA	NA	TRBJ2-7	TGTGCCAGCTCACCAGTAGGGGGATGGGAGCAGTACTTC	CASSPVGGWEQYF
TRBV28	NA	NA	TRBJ2-3	TGTGCCAGCAGTTTATATTGGGGGCTCCCAGATACGCAGTATTTT	CASSLYWGLPDTQYF
TRBV5-1	few	NA	TRBJ2-2	TGCGCCAGCTGCCCGAGGGACACCGGGGAGCTGTTTTTT	CASCPRDTGELFF
TRBV9	NA	NA	TRBJ1-1	TGTGCCAGCAGCGTAAGTCAGAACACTGAAGCTTTCTTT	CASSVSQNTEAFF
TRBV24-1	NA	NA	TRBJ2-1	TGTGCCACCAGTGGGGGATACTCCTACAATGAGCAGTTCTTC	CATSGGYSYNEQFF
TRBV6-2/TRBV6-3	NA	NA	TRBJ1-2	TGTGCCAGCAGTTATGGTCCTGGGACACTCGGAGGCTACACCTTC	CASSYGPGTLGGYTF
TRBV27	NA	NA	TRBJ2-2	TGTGCCAGCAGTTCCCGATGGGGGCGAAACACCGGGGAGCTGTTTTTT	CASSSRWGRNTGELFF